This TCR beta chain was identified in a study of blood T cell repertoires in COVID-19 (TCRdb year 2020). As for the study more broadly: The collaborator samples originated in the United States, Italy and Spain and spanned the acute and convalescent phases of COVID-19. The repertoires were released in a freely available public database intended as a resource for research on the immune response to SARS-CoV-2. The sample metadata nearly always contained a de-identified subject ID, COVID-19 status, age in years and sex. The dataset comprised deeply sampled blood TCRbeta repertoires from subjects exposed to, actively infected with, or recovered from COVID-19. The samples were drawn from the first 160 participants of the ongoing ImmuneRACE study and from 1,254 subjects provided by 6 global collaborators. Where available, HLA class I and class II types were taken from metadata supplied by the sample provider and were not determined by assay-based typing. The material from the prospective study consisted of cDNA or gDNA derived from T cells, B-cell-depleted T cells, or PBMCs. Study-wide conclusions, independent of this receptor: The quantity of clinical and demographic metadata differed by source and by participant and was supplied without curation.

Collaborating institutions collected whole blood in K2EDTA tubes following their own protocols. Collaborator samples were shipped for TCRbeta analysis as frozen whole blood, isolated PBMCs, or DNA extracted from either sample type. TCRbeta CDR3 regions were amplified from genomic DNA by means of the immunoSEQ Assay, a bias-controlled multiplex PCR. Regarding the original processing steps: Within the assay, amplification of reference gene primers was used to estimate how many nucleated cells each sample contained. To quantify the absolute abundance of each unique TCRbeta CDR3 rearrangement, sequence reads were collapsed and filtered. For each sample, productive Simpson clonality was calculated by taking the square root of Simpson's diversity index across productive rearrangements. What TCRdb holds here is the immuneACCESS table cut down to in-frame rearrangements. Part of the clones is not present; checked against another copy, under half of the missing clones reflect an unresolved V gene, and the others are unexplained. V and J calls and clone size come straight from that table; D and trimming were deduced from the DNA. The sample data list 280,000 or so clones, and around 91% of these were observed just once. The top ten constitute roughly an eighth of the sample.

A remark on this clone: Its antigen is unknown. Per-base quality was not reported, and no clone a single base away is much larger than it.

The trim is 4 bases for V and 7 bases for J, with a gap of 16 bases between the germline ends. From the cysteine through the phenylalanine, the CDR3 covers 14 amino acids. The retained sequence is limited to the CDR3, 42 bases, with the frame set at the first base. The germline V gene specifies MGHDK as CDR1 and SYGVNS as CDR2. This chain is built from TRBV25-1 and TRBJ1-2, with no reliable assignment of the D segment. The source is a woman aged 55-75 years with acute or convalescent COVID-19. Sample: peripheral blood. The CDR3 protein: CASSAHHGGFGYTF. At the DNA level, the sequence is TGTGCCAGCAGTGCCCATCACGGAGGGTTTGGCTACACCTTC.